Listed below are T cell receptor beta chains from one sample, sequenced in a study of blood T cells in healthy people across ages. One entry per CDR3 protein results from TCRdb running MiXCR on the 5' RACE reads. The sample includes about 640,000 distinct CDR3 sequences, 45% to 65% of them seen just once. Sequenced material: blood. These TCRs come from a man aged 60 to 75 in good health. Each CDR3 is given with its conserved first and last residue. A D gene is named only where the DNA matches it firmly. Clone size, where shown, is once, few, many, or a class for clones that have expanded.

D	size	J	V	DNA	CDR3
-	-	TRBJ2-5	TRBV4-2	TGTGCCAGCAGTCGACCGGGCGGGACAAAAGAGACCCAGCACTTC	CASSRPGGTKETQHF
-	-	TRBJ1-1	TRBV5-4	TGTGCCAGCAGCTTGTCAGAAGGAATGAACACTGAAGCTTTCTTT	CASSLSEGMNTEAFF
TRBD1	-	TRBJ2-5	TRBV20-1	TGCAGTGCTTCGGGACAGGGACGGGGGATCGGGACCCAGTACTTC	CSASGQGRGIGTQYF
-	few	TRBJ2-1	TRBV4-1	TGCGCCAGCAGCCAAAACAGGGTCGGGGCGCAGTTCTTC	CASSQNRVGAQFF
TRBD2	-	TRBJ2-3	TRBV7-8	TGTGCCAGCAGCGGACTAGTGGCAAGGGCAGATACGCAGTATTTT	CASSGLVARADTQYF
TRBD1	few	TRBJ2-3	TRBV25-1	TGTGCCAGCAGTACCCGGGACAGACCATCCACAGATACGCAGTATTTT	CASSTRDRPSTDTQYF
-	few	TRBJ2-7	TRBV25-1	TGTGCCAGCCCAGGACTATCCCACGAGCAGTACTTC	CASPGLSHEQYF
TRBD2	few	TRBJ2-1	TRBV20-1	TGCAGTGCTAGAGATCTCGCGGGGGGGGAATCCTACAATGAGCAGTTCTTC	CSARDLAGGESYNEQFF
TRBD1	-	TRBJ1-1	TRBV28	TGTGCCAGCAGCTACCGGGACAGGGACATTGAAGCTTTCTTT	CASSYRDRDIEAFF
-	-	TRBJ1-1	TRBV4-1	TGCGCCAGCAGCGCGGGACATTCGAACACTGAAGCTTTCTTT	CASSAGHSNTEAFF
-	-	TRBJ2-2	TRBV10-2	TGCGCCAGCAGTGTAGGGATCAACACCGGGGAGCTGTTTTTT	CASSVGINTGELFF
TRBD1	-	TRBJ2-7	TRBV11-2	TGTGCCAGCAGCCCCAGGACAGGGATAGTATCCTACGAGCAGTACTTC	CASSPRTGIVSYEQYF
-	-	TRBJ2-5	TRBV3-1	TGTGCCAGCAGCCAAAACGTAAAGGGCTTACAAGAGACCCAGTACTTC	CASSQNVKGLQETQYF
-	-	TRBJ2-6	TRBV9	TGTGCCAGCAGTAAGGGGGCTGGGGCCAACGTCCTGACTTTC	CASSKGAGANVLTF